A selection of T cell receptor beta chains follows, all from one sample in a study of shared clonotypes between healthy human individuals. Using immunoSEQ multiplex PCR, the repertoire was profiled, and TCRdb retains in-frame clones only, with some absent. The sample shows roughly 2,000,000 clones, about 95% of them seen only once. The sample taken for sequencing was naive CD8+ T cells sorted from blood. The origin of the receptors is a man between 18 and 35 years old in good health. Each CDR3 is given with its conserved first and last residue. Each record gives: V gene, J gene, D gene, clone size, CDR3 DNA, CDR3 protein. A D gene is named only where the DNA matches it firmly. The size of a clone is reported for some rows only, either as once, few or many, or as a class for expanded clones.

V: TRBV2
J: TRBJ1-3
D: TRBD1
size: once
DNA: TGTGCCAGCAGCGTTCCGGACAGGGTACGAAACACCATATATTTT
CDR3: CASSVPDRVRNTIYF

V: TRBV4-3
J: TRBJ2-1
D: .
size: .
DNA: TGCGCCAGCAGCCAAGATCCAGTTAATGAGCAGTTCTTC
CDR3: CASSQDPVNEQFF

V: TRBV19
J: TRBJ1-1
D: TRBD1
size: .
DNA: TGTGCCAGTAGTAGGGAGGGGGCGAACACTGAAGCTTTCTTT
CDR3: CASSREGANTEAFF

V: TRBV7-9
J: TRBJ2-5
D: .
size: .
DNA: TGTGCCAGCAGCGTTTTGGCGCCAGTCGGAGAGACCCAGTACTTC
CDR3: CASSVLAPVGETQYF

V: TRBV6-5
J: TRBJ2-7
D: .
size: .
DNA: TGTGCCAGCAGTCCCTCGACAGGTGCCTACGAGCAGTACTTC
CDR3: CASSPSTGAYEQYF

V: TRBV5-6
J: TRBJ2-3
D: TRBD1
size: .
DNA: TGTGCCAGCAGCTCTACGGGACAGGGTGACGATACGCAGTATTTT
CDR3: CASSSTGQGDDTQYF

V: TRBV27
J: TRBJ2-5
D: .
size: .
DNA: TGTGCAACGGGAGTAAGGGAGACCCAGTACTTC
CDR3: CATGVRETQYF

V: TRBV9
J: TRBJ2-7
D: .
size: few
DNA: TGTGCCAGCAGCCCCCGAAGTGCCCCGGGCTACGAGCAGTACTTC
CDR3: CASSPRSAPGYEQYF

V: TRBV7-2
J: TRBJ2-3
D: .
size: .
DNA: TGTGCCAGCAGCTTAGTAAACGGGAGAACAGATACGCAGTATTTT
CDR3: CASSLVNGRTDTQYF

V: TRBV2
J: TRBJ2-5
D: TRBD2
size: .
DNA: TGTGCCAGCAGTTGGGGACTAAAAGAGACCCAGTACTTC
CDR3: CASSWGLKETQYF

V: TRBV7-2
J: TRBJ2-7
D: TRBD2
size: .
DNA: TGTGCCAGCAGCTTTAGCGGGAGGGCGAGGGAGCAGTACTTC
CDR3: CASSFSGRAREQYF

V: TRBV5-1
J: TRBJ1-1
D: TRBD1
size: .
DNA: TGCGCCAGCAGCCTCTACCCGGGACAGGGGATCGAAAACACTGAAGCTTTCTTT
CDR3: CASSLYPGQGIENTEAFF